Included here is one TCR beta chain sequence, with context. What it binds is not known. The sample comes from a study of cytomegalovirus exposure and HLA in healthy donors. CDR1 is LGHNA and CDR2 is YSLEER in the germline V gene. Trimming shortened V by 0 bases and J by 8 bases, and 14 bases separated the two germline ends. The CDR3 length is 15 residues. Each donor was healthy, and each was a bone marrow donor. Whole-study findings and limits: In an earlier analysis, productive rearrangement rates for most beta V segments clustered near 90% or 30%. The records held CMV serostatus as the only immune exposure information. One cluster of highly shared sequence variants probably arose as a sequencing artifact.

Primers for the PCR totalled 60 Vbeta and 13 Jbeta. Produced via immunoSEQ multiplex PCR; TCRdb's table is partial and in-frame only. The sample has approximately 220,000 clones, approximately 83% seen once. The chain carries TRBV4-3 and TRBJ2-1; TRBD2 is a possible D gene (6 bases). This TCR was recovered from a girl aged 10 to 17 in good health and CMV-seronegative. Sequenced: PBMCs. The CDR3 sequence is CASSQEPTRSYEQFF. As DNA, the CDR3 is TGCGCCAGCAGCCAAGAACCGACTAGGTCTTATGAGCAGTTCTTC.